This TCR beta chain emerged from a study of blood T cell repertoires in COVID-19 (TCRdb year 2020). Looking at the study overall: The collaborator samples originated in the United States, Italy and Spain and spanned the acute and convalescent phases of COVID-19. The prospective study material was composed of cDNA or gDNA derived from T cells, B-cell-depleted T cells, or PBMCs. HLA class I and class II types, where available, came from metadata supplied by the sample provider rather than from assay-based typing. The samples were drawn from the first 160 participants of the ongoing ImmuneRACE study and from some 1,300 subjects provided by 6 global collaborators. The repertoires were released in a freely available public database meant as a resource for research on the immune response to SARS-CoV-2. Deeply sampled blood TCRbeta repertoires from subjects exposed to, actively infected with, or recovered from COVID-19 were included in the dataset. Sample metadata almost always included a de-identified subject ID, COVID-19 status, age in years and sex.

This clone showed up just once. Its antigen remains undetermined. No much larger clone exists at a distance of one base, and base qualities are not known. Whole blood was collected in K2EDTA tubes by collaborating institutions according to the institutions' own protocols. Collaborator samples were shipped for TCRbeta analysis as frozen whole blood, isolated PBMCs, or DNA extracted from either sample type. TCRbeta CDR3 regions were amplified from genomic DNA by means of the immunoSEQ Assay, a bias-controlled multiplex PCR. The source study handled its data this way. The number of nucleated cells in each sample was estimated by amplification of reference gene primers within the assay. To quantify the absolute abundance of each unique TCRbeta CDR3 rearrangement, sequence reads were collapsed and filtered. For each sample, productive Simpson clonality was calculated by taking the square root of Simpson's diversity index across productive rearrangements. Entries here come from immuneACCESS through TCRdb and include only in-frame sequences with V and J called. Some clones fail to appear in such tables; in the studies checked, an unresolved V gene covers under half of the shortfall, and the cause of the remainder is unknown. The D gene and trimming were derived from the DNA, and the V and J assignments and clone size from that table. The table for this sample lists approximately 59,000 clones; approximately 88% of them were counted only once. The top ten constitute about a fifth of the sample.

The investigation overall reported the following: The quantity of clinical and demographic metadata differed by source and by participant and was supplied without curation.

In the germline V gene, CDR1 corresponds to SGDLS and CDR2 to YYNGEE. At the junction V is shortened by 4 bases and J by 1 base; bases outside the gene matches: 4. There are 15 amino acids in the CDR3, from cysteine to phenylalanine inclusive. The entry retains the CDR3 DNA only, 45 bases that are in frame from base 1. The receptor was derived from a human donor in a cohort sampled during active COVID-19. The rearranged chain carries TRBV9 and TRBJ2-2, with 7 bases aligning to TRBD2. The specimen sequenced was peripheral blood. The DNA sequence reads TGTGCCAGCAGCCTGGGAGGGGTGAACACCGGGGAGCTGTTTTTT. Its product reads: CASSLGGVNTGELFF.